The 3 T cell receptor beta chains below were found in one sample sequenced in a study of blood T cell repertoires in COVID-19. Data came from immunoSEQ multiplex PCR; TCRdb stores just in-frame clones and leaves some out. Of around 28,000 clones detected, roughly 89% appear once; the ten largest clones hold under 55%. The specimen was peripheral blood. The origin of the receptors is a human donor with acute or convalescent COVID-19. The donor label of this sample is uncertain.

The V and J genes are TRBV19 and TRBJ1-5; D might be TRBD1 (5 bases). The CDR3 consists of 13 residues. V was shortened by 3 bases and J by 6 bases, with 9 bases between the two germline ends. Germline V lookup: CDR1 LNHDA, CDR2 SQIVND (reference sequence). CDR3 residues: CASSMEGTQPQHF. The CDR3 nucleotides are TGTGCCAGTAGTATGGAGGGGACTCAGCCCCAGCATTTT.

This clone showed up just once. The V gene is TRBV7-8, the J gene TRBJ2-2; 11 positions agree with TRBD1. CDR1 is SGHVS and CDR2 is FQNEAQ in the germline V gene. The CDR3 runs to 20 residues. The J segment lost 3 bases and the V segment lost 4 bases, leaving 16 bases of the junction unmatched. CDR3: CASSSLTRTGGLDDTGELFF. In nucleotides, the CDR3 is TGTGCCAGCAGCTCCCTTACCCGGACAGGGGGCCTCGATGACACCGGGGAGCTGTTTTTT.

The chain is built from TRBV27 and TRBJ1-1; D remains unclear. The CDR3 has 13 amino acids. V lost 6 bases to trimming and J lost 4 bases, with 12 bases between them. Germline-derived CDR1 and CDR2 are MNHEY and SMNVEV (reference sequence). CDR3: CASSRGVGTEAFF. CDR3 coding DNA: TGTGCCAGCAGCCGCGGGGTTGGCACTGAAGCTTTCTTT.